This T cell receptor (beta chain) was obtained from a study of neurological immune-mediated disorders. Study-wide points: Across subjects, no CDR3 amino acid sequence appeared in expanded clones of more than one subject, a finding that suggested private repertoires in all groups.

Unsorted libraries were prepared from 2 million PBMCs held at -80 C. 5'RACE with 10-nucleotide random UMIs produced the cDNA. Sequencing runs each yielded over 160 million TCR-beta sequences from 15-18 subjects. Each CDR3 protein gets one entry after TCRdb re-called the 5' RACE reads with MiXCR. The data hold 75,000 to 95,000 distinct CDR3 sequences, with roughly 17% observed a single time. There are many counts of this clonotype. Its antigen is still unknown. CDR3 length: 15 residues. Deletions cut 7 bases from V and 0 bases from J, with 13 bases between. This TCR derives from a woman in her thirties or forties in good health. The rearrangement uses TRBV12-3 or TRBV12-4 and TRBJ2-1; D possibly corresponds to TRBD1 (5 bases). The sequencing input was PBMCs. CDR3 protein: CASTWGASSYNEQFF. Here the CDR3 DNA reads TGTGCCAGCACCTGGGGCGCCAGCTCCTACAATGAGCAGTTCTTC.